One and the same sample provided the 29 T cell receptor beta chains below, sequenced in a study of T cell changes during pregnancy in multiple sclerosis. The table came from immunoSEQ multiplex PCR; TCRdb's copy has only in-frame clones and leaves some out. This sample yields about 43,000 clones, of which roughly 93% are seen a single time; about 1.5% belongs to the top ten. Material: PBMCs (not recorded whether the cells were cultured). All receptors come from a female donor with multiple sclerosis, enrolled in a pregnancy study.

The J gene is TRBJ1-2, the V gene TRBV6-6; D remains unclear. Germline assignment: CDR1 MNHNY and CDR2 SVGAGI (reference sequence). V was trimmed by 5 bases and J by 0 bases, leaving 13 bases between them. The CDR3 consists of 15 residues. This CDR3 is CASSPRLIANYGYTF. The CDR3 nucleotides are TGTGCCAGCAGTCCCCGACTGATAGCTAACTATGGCTACACCTTC.

The V gene is TRBV29-1, the J gene TRBJ2-7, with a tentative D call TRBD1 (5 bases). Trimming removed 4 bases from V and 5 bases from J, with 18 bases in between. CDR1 and CDR2 from the germline V gene are SQVTM and ANQGSEA. This CDR3 comprises 14 residues. The CDR3 spells CSVAIRAGWNEQYF. The CDR3 nucleotides read TGCAGCGTTGCGATCCGGGCAGGGTGGAACGAGCAGTACTTC.

This clone has only one observation. The chain is built from TRBV15 and TRBJ1-1, with D maybe TRBD1 (5 bases). The germline V and J ends were trimmed by 0 bases and 0 bases, with 8 bases remaining between them. This CDR3 has 15 amino acids. Germline CDR1 LNHNV, CDR2 YYDKDF (reference sequence). The CDR3 sequence is CATSREEGLNTEAFF. CDR3 in DNA: TGTGCCACCAGCAGAGAGGAGGGGCTGAACACTGAAGCTTTCTTT. Complete variable domain (other parts from reference TRBV15 and TRBJ1-1): DAMVIQNPRYQVTQFGKPVTLSCSQTLNHNVMYWYQQKSSQAPKLLFHYYDKDFNNEADTPDNFQSRRPNTSFCFLDIRSPGLGDTAMYLCATSREEGLNTEAFFGQGTRLTVV.

This chain connects TRBV18 to TRBJ2-1, with D perhaps TRBD1 (6 bases). V lost 6 bases, J lost 2 bases, and 23 bases lay in between. The germline V gene encodes CDR1 KGHSH and CDR2 LQKENI. This CDR3 spans 18 amino acids. CDR3 sequence (DNA): TGTGCCAGCTCTCTAATCTCTCCGGGACAAGGAGCCTACAATGAGCAGTTCTTC. It translates to CASSLISPGQGAYNEQFF.

Here the CDR3 DNA reads TGTGCCACCACTCGGGCCCCCTACGAGCAGTACTTC. Translating gives CATTRAPYEQYF. The V and J genes are TRBV30 and TRBJ2-7, with D unresolved. The germline CDR1 and CDR2 sequences are GTSNPN and SVGIG (reference sequence). The ends were cut back, 8 bases at V and 2 bases at J, with 13 bases in the middle. The CDR3 sequence is 12 residues long.

The chain joins TRBV5-1 to TRBJ2-7; maybe TRBD2 (5 bases). Germline V lookup: CDR1 SGHRS, CDR2 YFSETQ. Trimming left V 4 bases short and J 5 bases short, with 16 bases between. CDR3 length equals 14 residues. In DNA form, the CDR3 reads TGCGCCAGCAGCGTCCGGGAAAAGCGGCACGAGCAGTACTTC. Translated, it gives CASSVREKRHEQYF.

This sequence joins TRBV7-2 and TRBJ2-1; 7 nucleotides align to TRBD2. The CDR3 runs 16 residues. V was clipped by 2 bases and J by 8 bases; unmatched bases: 12. Germline V gene lookup returns CDR1 SGHTA and CDR2 FQGNSA. CDR3: CASSLRGGRFRDEQFF. As DNA, the CDR3 is TGTGCCAGCAGCTTACGCGGCGGGAGATTTAGAGATGAGCAGTTCTTC.

The chain employs TRBV27 and TRBJ1-5; 9 nucleotides line up with TRBD1. Losses at the gene ends were 5 bases for V and 2 bases for J; bases not matched to a gene: 4. Germline values: CDR1 MNHEY, CDR2 SMNVEV (reference sequence). This CDR3 is 15 amino acids long. CDR3 coding DNA: TGTGCCAGCAGTGGACAGGGGAGTGGCAATCAGCCCCAGCATTTT. This translates into CASSGQGSGNQPQHF.

This sequence joins TRBV6-5 and TRBJ1-1, with D possibly TRBD1 on 6 matching bases. This CDR3 has 13 residues. Germline V gene data show CDR1 as MNHEY and CDR2 as SVGAGI. V was pared by 4 bases and J by 7 bases, with 13 bases between. The CDR3 nucleotides are TGTGCCAGCAGTTTTGGGGGGGCTATTGAAGCTTTCTTT. Protein sequence: CASSFGGAIEAFF.

The genes are TRBV11-3 and TRBJ2-7, with D possibly being TRBD2 (5 bases). V was pared by 5 bases and J by 6 bases, with 23 bases between. CDR3 length equals 16 residues. Germline V gives CDR1 SGHNT, CDR2 YENEEA. The CDR3, as DNA: TGTGCCAGCAGCCTAGTGTGTCGACGCCAACGGGGCGAGCAGTACTTC. Translation gives CASSLVCRRQRGEQYF.

The chain has TRBV7-6 and TRBJ2-7; tentatively, D is TRBD1 (7 bases). The length of the CDR3 is 17 residues. Germline loops: CDR1 SGHVS, CDR2 FNYEAQ. Trimming removed 1 base at V and 3 bases at J, with 19 bases between. The CDR3 bases are TGTGCCAGCAGCTTAGGACAGGGAAGGGCTAGCGTCTACGAGCAGTACTTC. It translates to CASSLGQGRASVYEQYF. The full variable domain, completed using reference TRBV7-6 and TRBJ2-7, is GAGVSQSPRYKVTKRGQDVALRCDPISGHVSLYWYRQALGQGPEFLTYFNYEAQQDKSGLPNDRFSAERPEGSISTLTIQRTEQRDSAMYRCASSLGQGRASVYEQYFGPGTRLTVT.

The rearrangement links TRBV7-2 to TRBJ2-7, with a tentative D call TRBD2 (5 bases). This CDR3 region has 13 residues. V was pared by 3 bases and J by 1 base, with 7 bases between. The germline gives CDR1 SGHTA, CDR2 FQGNSA. As DNA, the CDR3 is TGTGCCAGCAGCTTCGGGAAGTCCTACGAGCAGTACTTC. Protein: CASSFGKSYEQYF. Full variable domain (missing parts from reference TRBV7-2 and TRBJ2-7): GAGVSQSPSNKVTEKGKDVELRCDPISGHTALYWYRQSLGQGLEFLIYFQGNSAPDKSGLPSDRFSAERTGGSVSTLTIQRTQQEDSAVYLCASSFGKSYEQYFGPGTRLTVT.

The chain links TRBV25-1 to TRBJ2-6; perhaps TRBD1 as D (6 bases). Germline loops: CDR1 MGHDK, CDR2 SYGVNS. CDR3 size: 17 residues. Trimming shortened V by 4 bases and J by 4 bases, and 17 bases separated the two germline ends. CDR3 DNA: TGTGCCAGCAGTGCGTCACAGGGATTGGGAGGGGCCAACGTCCTGACTTTC. It encodes CASSASQGLGGANVLTF.

CDR3 coding DNA: TGTGCCAGCAGCGTAGGAGGGTCCACCTACGAGCAGTACTTC. Protein product: CASSVGGSTYEQYF. The chain links TRBV9 to TRBJ2-7; weak D call: TRBD2 (5 bases). V lost 0 bases to trimming and J lost 2 bases, with 9 bases between them. CDR3 length equals 14 residues. Germline V gives CDR1 SGDLS, CDR2 YYNGEE.

This chain uses TRBV27 with TRBJ1-5; tentative D call: TRBD1 (6 bases). CDR1 is MNHEY and CDR2 is SMNVEV in the germline V gene (reference sequence). V was cut by 5 bases and J by 0 bases, with 11 bases left in between. The CDR3 extends over 15 amino acids. The CDR3 DNA follows: TGTGCCAGCAGTCGGACAGCCGATAGCAATCAGCCCCAGCATTTT. This encodes CASSRTADSNQPQHF.

The chain carries TRBV5-1 and TRBJ1-1; D perhaps matches TRBD1 (6 bases). The CDR3 is made up of 16 amino acids. Looked up from germline, CDR1 is SGHRS and CDR2 is YFSETQ. V was trimmed by 0 bases and J by 0 bases, leaving 12 bases between them. The CDR3 sequence: CASSLVAGAMNTEAFF. CDR3 sequence (DNA): TGCGCCAGCAGCTTGGTGGCAGGGGCGATGAACACTGAAGCTTTCTTT.

The chain joins TRBV29-1 to TRBJ1-1; D gene unclear. Per the germline V gene, CDR1 is SQVTM and CDR2 is ANQGSEA. This CDR3 comprises 12 residues. V lost 7 bases and J lost 0, with 9 bases in between. CDR3 region: CSGAGMNTEAFF. Written as DNA, the CDR3 is TGCAGCGGGGCAGGTATGAACACTGAAGCTTTCTTT. Using reference TRBV29-1 and TRBJ1-1 for the parts outside the CDR3, the full variable domain is SAVISQKPSRDICQRGTSLTIQCQVDSQVTMMFWYRQQPGQSLTLIATANQGSEATYESGFVIDKFPISRPNLTFSTLTVSNMSPEDSSIYLCSGAGMNTEAFFGQGTRLTVV.

The gene calls are TRBV6-4 and TRBJ2-1; tentative D call: TRBD2 (5 bases). This CDR3 has 13 residues. Looked up from germline, CDR1 is MRHNA and CDR2 is SNTAGT. V was trimmed by 5 bases and J by 2 bases, leaving 7 bases between them. The CDR3 loop is CASSSGAYNEQFF. For the CDR3, the DNA is TGTGCCAGCAGTAGCGGAGCCTACAATGAGCAGTTCTTC.

This clone showed up just a few times. The gene calls are TRBV6-1 and TRBJ2-2; possibly TRBD2 for D (5 bases). The germline V and J ends were trimmed by 7 bases and 4 bases, with 16 bases remaining between them. Looked up from germline, CDR1 is MNHNS and CDR2 is SASEGT. This CDR3 region has 15 residues. CDR3 coding DNA: TGTGCCAGCAAGAGGGCCGAGCTGTCCACCGGGGAGCTGTTTTTT. Translating it yields CASKRAELSTGELFF.

V usage is TRBV28 and J usage is TRBJ1-5, with D maybe TRBD1 (6 bases). There are 14 residues in the CDR3. Germline V gives CDR1 MDHEN, CDR2 SYDVKM. The V and J ends lost 6 bases and 6 bases respectively, with 15 bases between them. This chain's CDR3 is CASRQGLLSQPQHF. In DNA form, the CDR3 reads TGTGCCAGCAGACAGGGTTTACTCAGTCAGCCCCAGCATTTT.

This clone was counted once. The chain combines TRBV4-1 with TRBJ2-1; D is undetermined. The CDR3 runs to 14 residues. Looked up from germline, CDR1 is MGHRA and CDR2 is YSYEKL. The ends were cut back, 4 bases at V and 1 base at J, with 8 bases in the middle. CDR3 nucleotide sequence: TGCGCCAGCAGCCCAGGTACTTCCTACAATGAGCAGTTCTTC. Amino acids: CASSPGTSYNEQFF.

The V gene is TRBV30, the J gene TRBJ1-4; TRBD1 might be the D (6 bases). V was trimmed by 3 bases and J by 0 bases, leaving 17 bases between them. Looked up from germline, CDR1 is GTSNPN and CDR2 is SVGIG (reference sequence). The CDR3 contains 17 residues. The CDR3 spells CAWSKQGSDPTNEKLFF. The CDR3 DNA reads as TGTGCCTGGAGCAAACAGGGTTCGGACCCAACTAATGAAAAACTGTTTTTT. The complete variable domain, with remaining parts taken from reference TRBV30 and TRBJ1-4, reads SQTIHQWPATLVQPVGSPLSLECTVEGTSNPNLYWYRQAAGRGLQLLFYSVGIGQISSEVPQNLSASRPQDRQFILSSKKLLLSDSGFYLCAWSKQGSDPTNEKLFFGSGTQLSVL.

The chain carries TRBV30 and TRBJ1-4; 8 bases line up with TRBD1. J was trimmed by 8 bases and V by 5 bases; bases with no gene match: 7. This CDR3 comprises 13 residues. Germline V lookup: CDR1 GTSNPN, CDR2 SVGIG (reference sequence). In nucleotides, the CDR3 is TGTGCCTGGCGGGGACAGGTCGGGGAAAAACTGTTTTTT. Translated: CAWRGQVGEKLFF. Complete variable domain (other parts from reference TRBV30 and TRBJ1-4): SQTIHQWPATLVQPVGSPLSLECTVEGTSNPNLYWYRQAAGRGLQLLFYSVGIGQISSEVPQNLSASRPQDRQFILSSKKLLLSDSGFYLCAWRGQVGEKLFFGSGTQLSVL.

This clone was found a few times. The chain joins TRBV7-9 to TRBJ1-3; no reliable D call. Germline V gives CDR1 SEHNR, CDR2 FQNEAQ (reference sequence). The V end lost 5 bases, the J end lost 0 bases, and 5 bases lay between the germline ends. This CDR3 contains 13 residues. The CDR3 here is CASSPYSGNTIYF. CDR3 nucleotides: TGTGCCAGCAGCCCCTACTCTGGAAACACCATATATTTT. Using reference TRBV7-9 and TRBJ1-3 for the parts outside the CDR3, the full variable domain is DTGVSQNPRHKITKRGQNVTFRCDPISEHNRLYWYRQTLGQGPEFLTYFQNEAQLEKSRLLSDRFSAERPKGSFSTLEIQRTEQGDSAMYLCASSPYSGNTIYFGEGSWLTVV.

The chain joins TRBV5-4 to TRBJ2-1, with 8 bases matching TRBD2. CDR3 length: 16 residues. CDR1 is SGHNT and CDR2 is YYREEE in the germline V gene (reference sequence). V was clipped by 3 bases and J by 5 bases; unmatched bases: 10. The CDR3 nucleotides read TGTGCCAGCAGCTCTCCGCCTAGCGGGCTAAACAATGAGCAGTTCTTC. It yields the protein CASSSPPSGLNNEQFF.

This chain links TRBV6-6 with TRBJ1-4; weak D call: TRBD1 (6 bases). The CDR3 length is 14 residues. V lost 5 bases to trimming and J lost 8 bases, with 15 bases between them. In germline, CDR1 is MNHNY, CDR2 SVGAGI (reference sequence). CDR3 sequence (DNA): TGTGCCAGCAGTACGGCAGGGGCGCAAGAAAAACTGTTTTTT. Protein product: CASSTAGAQEKLFF.

This chain links TRBV29-1 with TRBJ1-5; unclear D gene. Trimming took off 1 base at V and 0 bases at J, with 7 bases between the two ends. This CDR3 is 14 amino acids long. Germline loops: CDR1 SQVTM, CDR2 ANQGSEA. In DNA form, the CDR3 reads TGCAGCGTTGAAGGAGAATATAGCAATCAGCCCCAGCATTTT. Its translation: CSVEGEYSNQPQHF.

This chain uses TRBV18 with TRBJ2-3; 7 nucleotides match TRBD2. Germline V gene data show CDR1 as KGHSH and CDR2 as LQKENI. Trimming at V came to 6 bases and at J to 2 bases, leaving 11 bases not matched to a gene. The CDR3 is 16 residues long. The DNA of the CDR3 is TGTGCCAGCTCCTCAACCTGGGGACTATTCACAGATACGCAGTATTTT. This gives the protein CASSSTWGLFTDTQYF.

CDR3 loop: CASLPGLAGGDVTGELFF. The DNA for the CDR3 is TGTGCCAGCTTACCGGGACTAGCGGGAGGTGATGTCACCGGGGAGCTGTTTTTT. The chain carries TRBV18 and TRBJ2-2, with TRBD2 identical over 15 bases. This CDR3 spans 18 amino acids. Germline loops: CDR1 KGHSH, CDR2 LQKENI. V dropped 7 bases and J dropped 4; count of bases not matched to a gene: 10.